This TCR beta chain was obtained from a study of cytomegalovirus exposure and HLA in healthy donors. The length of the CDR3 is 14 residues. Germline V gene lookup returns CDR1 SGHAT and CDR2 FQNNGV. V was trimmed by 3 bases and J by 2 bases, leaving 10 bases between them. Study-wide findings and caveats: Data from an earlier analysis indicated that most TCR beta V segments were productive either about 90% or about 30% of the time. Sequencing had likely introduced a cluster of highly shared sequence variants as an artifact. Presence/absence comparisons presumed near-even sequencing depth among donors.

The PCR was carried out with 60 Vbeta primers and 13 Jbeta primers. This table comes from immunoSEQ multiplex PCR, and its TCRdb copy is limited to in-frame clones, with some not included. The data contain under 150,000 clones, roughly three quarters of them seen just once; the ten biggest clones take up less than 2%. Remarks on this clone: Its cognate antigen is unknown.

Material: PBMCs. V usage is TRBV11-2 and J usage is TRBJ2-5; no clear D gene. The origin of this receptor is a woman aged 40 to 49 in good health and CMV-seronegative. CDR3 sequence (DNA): TGTGCCAGCAGCTTTATGGTAGTGCAAGAGACCCAGTACTTC. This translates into CASSFMVVQETQYF.